This entry lists 32 T cell receptor beta chains sequenced from one sample in a study of T cell responses to AZD1222 COVID-19 vaccine. Assay used: immunoSEQ multiplex PCR; TCRdb lists only in-frame clones, some missing. The sample has roughly 120,000 clones; approximately 85% are singletons. The sequencing used peripheral blood, collected on day 0 of MenACWY control vaccination. Receptors originate from an adult in good health.

J is TRBJ2-7 and V is TRBV2; maybe TRBD2 (6 bases). The CDR3 is made up of 14 amino acids. Germline-derived CDR1 and CDR2 are SNHLY and FYNNEI. V shed 8 bases and J shed 2 bases, with 16 bases lying between them. The CDR3 protein is CASGNRDFAYEQYF. As DNA, the CDR3 is TGTGCCAGCGGTAACCGGGACTTTGCCTACGAGCAGTACTTC.

The chain is built from TRBV19 and TRBJ1-2; D uncertain. V lost 3 bases and J lost 2, with 7 bases in between. This CDR3 contains 13 residues. CDR1 and CDR2 (germline): LNHDA, SQIVND (reference sequence). The CDR3 bases are TGTGCCAGTAGTATCCTCGGGAACTATGGCTACACCTTC. This encodes CASSILGNYGYTF.

The chain carries TRBV18 and TRBJ1-4; no definite D call. V shed 1 base and J shed 0 bases, with 18 bases lying between them. The length of the CDR3 is 19 residues. The germline V gene has CDR1 KGHSH and CDR2 LQKENI. The CDR3 DNA reads TGTGCCAGCTCACCACGTTTACGACATACCGAGGCAACTAATGAAAAACTGTTTTTT. Its protein product is CASSPRLRHTEATNEKLFF. The variable domain in full, completed from reference TRBV18 and TRBJ1-4, reads NAGVMQNPRHLVRRRGQEARLRCSPMKGHSHVYWYRQLPEEGLKFMVYLQKENIIDESGMPKERFSAEFPKEGPSILRIQQVVRGDSAAYFCASSPRLRHTEATNEKLFFGSGTQLSVL.

The chain carries TRBV7-2 and TRBJ1-2, with D possibly matching TRBD1 (5 bases). CDR1 is SGHTA, CDR2 FQGNSA, per germline. The V end lost 4 bases, the J end lost 4 bases, and 16 bases lay between the germline ends. CDR3 length: 15 residues. In DNA form, the CDR3 reads TGTGCCAGCAGCTATCGACAGAACAATCCCTATGGCTACACCTTC. Translation gives CASSYRQNNPYGYTF.

This chain uses TRBV24-1 with TRBJ2-2; D tentatively reads TRBD1 or TRBD2 (5 bases each). Germline V gene lookup returns CDR1 KGHDR and CDR2 SFDVKD. The CDR3 has 14 residues. V lost 8 bases to trimming and J lost 5 bases, with 14 bases between them. CDR3 amino acids: CATMGRAPTGELFF. The CDR3 DNA reads as TGTGCCACCATGGGACGGGCTCCAACCGGGGAGCTGTTTTTT.

The genes are TRBV6-5 and TRBJ2-5, with 8 nucleotides matching TRBD1. This CDR3 has 16 residues. Germline CDR1 reads MNHEY; CDR2 reads SVGAGI. V lost 0 bases, J lost 1 base, and 4 bases stayed unmatched. In nucleotides, the CDR3 is TGTGCCAGCAGTTACTCGGACAGGGTAGTCCAAGAGACCCAGTACTTC. This encodes CASSYSDRVVQETQYF.

In nucleotides, the CDR3 is TGTGCCAGCAGTTTCAACAGGGGGGGTGGCTACACCTTC. It specifies CASSFNRGGGYTF. The V call is TRBV27, the J call TRBJ1-2; the match to TRBD1 covers 8 bases. The length of the CDR3 is 13 residues. Germline assignment: CDR1 MNHEY and CDR2 SMNVEV (reference sequence). V lost 3 bases, J lost 7 bases, and 4 bases stayed unmatched.

The chain is built from TRBV5-1 and TRBJ2-1; 10 nucleotides line up with TRBD2. This CDR3 spans 16 amino acids. Germline trimming cut 3 bases from V and 2 bases from J; bases unmatched to any gene: 5. In germline, CDR1 is SGHRS, CDR2 YFSETQ. CDR3: CASSSVAGGPYNEQFF. CDR3 bases: TGCGCCAGCAGCTCTGTAGCGGGGGGACCCTACAATGAGCAGTTCTTC.

The chain employs TRBV19 and TRBJ2-1; 10 bases align to TRBD1. The CDR3 consists of 16 residues. The ends lost 9 bases at V and 5 bases at J; junction bases unmatched: 13. Germline loops: CDR1 LNHDA, CDR2 SQIVND (reference sequence). CDR3 in DNA: TGTGCCAGGGATAGGGACAGGGGATGGGTAAACAATGAGCAGTTCTTC. Protein: CARDRDRGWVNNEQFF.

The gene calls are TRBV14 and TRBJ1-1; no firm D call. Looked up from germline, CDR1 is SGHDN and CDR2 is FVKESK. This CDR3 comprises 11 residues. V was trimmed by 3 bases and J by 4 bases, leaving 3 bases between them. This CDR3 reads CASSHLTEAFF. The CDR3 DNA sequence: TGTGCCAGCAGCCATCTCACTGAAGCTTTCTTT.

The chain recombines TRBV28 with TRBJ2-2; 7 bases align to TRBD2. The V and J ends lost 3 bases and 7 bases, in that order; junction bases with no gene match: 5. The CDR3 length is 14 residues. CDR1 and CDR2 (germline): MDHEN, SYDVKM. DNA of the CDR3: TGTGCCAGCAGTTTGCGGGGCGGGGGCGGGGAGCTGTTTTTT. Translated: CASSLRGGGGELFF.

The chain uses TRBV29-1 and TRBJ2-7; perhaps TRBD2 as D (6 bases). The V end was cut by 7 bases, the J end by 6 bases, with 25 bases between. This CDR3 region has 15 residues. Germline-derived CDR1 and CDR2 are SQVTM and ANQGSEA. CDR3 amino acids: CSARDSPRSGGEQYF. The CDR3, as DNA: TGCAGCGCCCGGGACTCTCCGCGGTCAGGAGGCGAGCAGTACTTC.

The chain combines TRBV7-6 with TRBJ2-7; 9 bases line up with TRBD1. Germline loops: CDR1 SGHVS, CDR2 FNYEAQ. This CDR3 is built from 16 residues. V gave up 1 base and J gave up 1 base; unmatched junction bases: 5. Written as DNA, the CDR3 is TGTGCCAGCAGCTTAGGAGGGGGGACAGGGTCCTACGAGCAGTACTTC. It specifies CASSLGGGTGSYEQYF.

The chain recombines TRBV6-5 with TRBJ1-5; D not resolved. The V and J ends lost 6 bases and 4 bases respectively, with 4 bases between them. The CDR3 sequence is 11 residues long. Per germline, CDR1 MNHEY and CDR2 SVGAGI. The CDR3 is CASSSNQPQHF. The CDR3 nucleotides read TGTGCCAGCAGCTCAAATCAGCCCCAGCATTTT.

This sequence joins TRBV28 and TRBJ2-1, with D possibly called TRBD1 or TRBD2 (6 bases each). This CDR3 is 17 amino acids long. Germline CDR1 MDHEN, CDR2 SYDVKM. V dropped 3 bases and J dropped 6 bases, with 21 bases sitting between them. Here the CDR3 reads CASSFQGGTSLRNEQFF. As DNA, the CDR3 is TGTGCCAGCAGTTTCCAAGGGGGGACTTCCCTACGCAATGAGCAGTTCTTC.

The J gene is TRBJ1-2, the V gene TRBV3-1 (or the pseudogene TRBV3-2), with D maybe TRBD1 (5 bases). Trimming removed 5 bases from V and 4 bases from J, with 11 bases in between. This CDR3 spans 13 amino acids. Germline V gene data show CDR1 as LGHDT and CDR2 as YNNKEL (reference sequence). The CDR3 sequence is CASSDSRIYGYTF. CDR3 coding DNA: TGTGCCAGCAGCGACAGCCGGATCTATGGCTACACCTTC.

In nucleotides, the CDR3 is TGTGCCAGCAGCTTGTCTCATGCCCCCCAAGAGACCCAGTACTTC. Translating it yields CASSLSHAPQETQYF. The chain carries TRBV7-6 and TRBJ2-5; D is ambiguous. Germline CDR1 reads SGHVS; CDR2 reads FNYEAQ. V was trimmed by 3 bases and J by 1 base, leaving 12 bases between them. The CDR3 is made up of 15 amino acids.

The chain combines TRBV6-6 with TRBJ2-5; TRBD2 aligns across 14 bases. Germline V gene data show CDR1 as MNHNY and CDR2 as SVGAGI (reference sequence). The CDR3 covers 16 residues. V dropped 6 bases and J dropped 2; count of bases not matched to a gene: 5. The CDR3 DNA sequence: TGTGCCAGCAGCCCGACTAGCGGGGGGGTTCAAGAGACCCAGTACTTC. It translates to CASSPTSGGVQETQYF.

This clone has only a few counts. The chain links TRBV10-3 to TRBJ1-6; D gene ambiguous. The CDR3 sequence is 14 residues long. Trimming took 0 bases from V and 6 from J, leaving 6 bases between them. Germline loops: CDR1 ENHRY, CDR2 SYGVKD. The CDR3 DNA is TGTGCCATCAGTGAGTCAGCAGCTAATTCACCCCTCCACTTT. Encoded protein: CAISESAANSPLHF.

Worth noting for this clone: The same CDR3 is also encoded by other DNA sequences in this sample. CDR3 in DNA: TGTGCCACCAGCAGAGGGGGGGGGAGCAATCAGCCCCAGCATTTT. Translating gives CATSRGGGSNQPQHF. The genes are TRBV15 and TRBJ1-5; D possibly corresponds to TRBD1 (5 bases). The CDR3 has 15 residues. CDR1 LNHNV and CDR2 YYDKDF come from the germline V gene (reference sequence). Between the trimmed V and J ends, which lost 1 base and 1 base, there was a span of 8 bases.

The J gene is TRBJ1-6, the V gene TRBV3-1 (or the pseudogene TRBV3-2), with D hard to call. V lost 4 bases, J lost 7 bases, and 11 bases lay in between. The CDR3 is made up of 14 amino acids. Germline lookup yields CDR1 LGHDT and CDR2 YNNKEL (reference sequence). The CDR3 bases are TGTGCCAGCAGCCCCCAGCCGGGGAATTCACCCCTCCACTTT. Protein: CASSPQPGNSPLHF.

The CDR3 here is CASSYTPNEQFF. The CDR3, as DNA: TGTGCCAGCAGCTACACTCCCAATGAGCAGTTCTTC. V usage is TRBV5-6 and J usage is TRBJ2-1; D unresolved. This CDR3 spans 12 amino acids. V lost 3 bases, J lost 6 bases, and 7 bases lay in between. CDR1 is SGHDT and CDR2 is YYEEEE in the germline V gene.

This clone showed up many times. This chain uses TRBV2 with TRBJ2-7; 8 nucleotides agree with TRBD2. This CDR3 contains 17 residues. The junction had 14 bases not matched to a gene; V was cut back by 3 bases and J by 4 bases. CDR1 and CDR2 (germline): SNHLY, FYNNEI. This CDR3 is CASSEIFLLAVDYEQYF. As DNA, the CDR3 is TGTGCCAGCAGTGAGATCTTTTTACTAGCGGTAGATTACGAGCAGTACTTC.

The V call is TRBV14, the J call TRBJ2-7, with D possibly being TRBD1 (6 bases). Germline V gene sequence: CDR1 SGHDN, CDR2 FVKESK. This CDR3 spans 17 amino acids. Trimming pared 0 bases from V and 2 bases from J, leaving 17 bases between. The CDR3 coding sequence is TGTGCCAGCAGCCAAGAGCAGGGGACCCGTAGACCCTACGAGCAGTACTTC. It yields the protein CASSQEQGTRRPYEQYF.

The rearrangement links TRBV19 to TRBJ2-5; D call uncertain. This CDR3 is 14 amino acids long. Looked up from germline, CDR1 is LNHDA and CDR2 is SQIVND (reference sequence). The ends were cut back, 5 bases at V and 0 bases at J, with 10 bases in the middle. The CDR3 DNA is TGTGCCAGTAGTTTTCGGACCCACCAAGAGACCCAGTACTTC. It codes for CASSFRTHQETQYF.

This clone rates as medium-sized. The chain has TRBV3-1 (or the pseudogene TRBV3-2) and TRBJ2-6; 10 nucleotides line up with TRBD1. CDR3 length equals 24 residues. Trimming at V came to 4 bases and at J to 0 bases, leaving 24 bases not matched to a gene. CDR1 is LGHDT and CDR2 is YNNKEL in the germline V gene (reference sequence). CDR3 sequence (DNA): TGTGCCAGCAGCCCGCAAGACCTAACCGGGACAGGGGCCGCCGTGGGCTCTGGGGCCAACGTCCTGACTTTC. The encoded protein is CASSPQDLTGTGAAVGSGANVLTF.

The V and J genes are TRBV5-1 and TRBJ1-3; D perhaps matches TRBD1 (6 bases). The CDR3 contains 15 residues. The germline V gene encodes CDR1 SGHRS and CDR2 YFSETQ. V dropped 3 bases and J dropped 4 bases, with 14 bases sitting between them. The CDR3 loop is CASSSGGAQGNTIYF. CDR3 in DNA: TGCGCCAGCAGCTCCGGGGGGGCGCAAGGAAACACCATATATTTT.

This CDR3 is CASSRTDNQPQHF. CDR3 sequence (DNA): TGTGCCAGCAGCAGGACAGACAATCAGCCCCAGCATTTT. V is TRBV11-1 and J is TRBJ1-5, with TRBD1 as a possible D gene (6 bases). CDR1 and CDR2 (germline): SGHAT, FQDESV (reference sequence). The CDR3 is 13 amino acids. Deletions cut 5 bases from V and 3 bases from J, with 8 bases between.

The V and J genes are TRBV2 and TRBJ2-5; D gene ambiguous. The CDR3 consists of 11 residues. With 6 bases removed from V and 5 bases from J, the gap between germline ends came to 7 bases. The germline V gene encodes CDR1 SNHLY and CDR2 FYNNEI. The CDR3 loop is CASSPGETQYF. CDR3 DNA sequence: TGTGCCAGCAGCCCCGGGGAGACCCAGTACTTC.

The rearrangement uses TRBV18 and TRBJ2-7; D is ambiguous. CDR3 length equals 13 residues. Trimming took off 2 bases at V and 0 bases at J, with 5 bases between the two ends. CDR1 is KGHSH and CDR2 is LQKENI in the germline V gene. CDR3 protein: CASSPSFSYEQYF. CDR3 sequence (DNA): TGTGCCAGCTCACCATCCTTCTCCTACGAGCAGTACTTC.

This clone was detected only once. This sequence joins TRBV5-1 and TRBJ2-2, with 11 bases identical to TRBD2. Losses at the gene ends were 4 bases for V and 6 bases for J; bases not matched to a gene: 5. CDR3 length: 15 residues. Germline CDR1 and CDR2: SGHRS and YFSETQ. The CDR3 loop is CASSASGGQSGELFF. As DNA, the CDR3 is TGCGCCAGCAGCGCTAGCGGGGGGCAGTCCGGGGAGCTGTTTTTT.

The chain uses TRBV28 and TRBJ1-4; 11 positions agree with TRBD1. V was pared by 2 bases and J by 7 bases, with 6 bases of the junction left unmatched. CDR3 length: 16 residues. Germline V gene sequence: CDR1 MDHEN, CDR2 SYDVKM. CDR3 loop: CASSLGGQGAGEKLFF. Here the CDR3 DNA reads TGTGCCAGCAGTTTAGGTGGACAGGGGGCGGGTGAAAAACTGTTTTTT.